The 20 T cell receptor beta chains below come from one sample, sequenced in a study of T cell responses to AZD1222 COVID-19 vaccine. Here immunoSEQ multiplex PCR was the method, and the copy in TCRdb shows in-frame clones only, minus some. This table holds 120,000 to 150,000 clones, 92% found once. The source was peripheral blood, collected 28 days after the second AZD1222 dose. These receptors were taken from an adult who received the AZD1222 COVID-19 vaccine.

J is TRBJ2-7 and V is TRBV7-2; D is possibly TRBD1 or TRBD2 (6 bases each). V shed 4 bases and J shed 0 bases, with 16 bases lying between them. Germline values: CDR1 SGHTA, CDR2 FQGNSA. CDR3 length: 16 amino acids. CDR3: CASSSKGGVSSYEQYF. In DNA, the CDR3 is TGTGCCAGCAGCTCCAAGGGGGGCGTGAGCTCCTACGAGCAGTACTTC.

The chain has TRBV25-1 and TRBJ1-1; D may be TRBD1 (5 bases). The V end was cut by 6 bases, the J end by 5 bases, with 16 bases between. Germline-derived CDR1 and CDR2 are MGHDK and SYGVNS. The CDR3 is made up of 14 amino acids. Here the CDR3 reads CASSYLGVGTEAFF. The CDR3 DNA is TGTGCCAGCAGCTACCTGGGGGTTGGAACTGAAGCTTTCTTT.

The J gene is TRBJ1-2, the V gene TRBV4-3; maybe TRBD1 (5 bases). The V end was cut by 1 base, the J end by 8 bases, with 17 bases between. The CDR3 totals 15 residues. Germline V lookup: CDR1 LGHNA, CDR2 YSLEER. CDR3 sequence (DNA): TGCGCCAGCAGCCAAGGTCTTCAGGGCGGGAGAGGCTACACCTTC. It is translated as CASSQGLQGGRGYTF.

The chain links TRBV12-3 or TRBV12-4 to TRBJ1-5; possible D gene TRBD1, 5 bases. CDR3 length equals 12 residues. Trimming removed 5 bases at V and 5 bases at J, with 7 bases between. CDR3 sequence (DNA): TGTGCCAGCAGTAACAGGTATCAGCCCCAGCATTTT. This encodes CASSNRYQPQHF.

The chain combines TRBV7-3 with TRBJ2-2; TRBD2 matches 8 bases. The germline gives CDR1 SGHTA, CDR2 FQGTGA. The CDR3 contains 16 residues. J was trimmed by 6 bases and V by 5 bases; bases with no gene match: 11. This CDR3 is CASSTPAGLVAGELFF. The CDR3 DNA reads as TGTGCCAGCAGCACCCCCGCGGGACTAGTCGCCGGGGAGCTGTTTTTT.

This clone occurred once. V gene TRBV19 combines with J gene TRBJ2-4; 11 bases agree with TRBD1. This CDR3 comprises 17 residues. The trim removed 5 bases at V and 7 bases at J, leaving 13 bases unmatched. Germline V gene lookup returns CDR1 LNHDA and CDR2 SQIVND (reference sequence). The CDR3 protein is CASSGINTWDRGNIQYF. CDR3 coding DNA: TGTGCCAGTAGTGGAATTAATACGTGGGACAGGGGGAACATTCAGTACTTC. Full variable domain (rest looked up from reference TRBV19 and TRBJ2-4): DGGITQSPKYLFRKEGQNVTLSCEQNLNHDAMYWYRQDPGQGLRLIYYSQIVNDFQKGDIAEGYSVSREKKESFPLTVTSAQKNPTAFYLCASSGINTWDRGNIQYFGAGTRLSVL.

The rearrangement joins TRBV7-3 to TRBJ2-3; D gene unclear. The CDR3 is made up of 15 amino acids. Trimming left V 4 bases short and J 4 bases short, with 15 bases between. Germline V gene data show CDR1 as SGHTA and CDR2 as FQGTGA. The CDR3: CASSSSTSTSDTQYF. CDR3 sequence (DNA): TGTGCCAGCAGCTCATCGACAAGTACATCAGATACGCAGTATTTT.

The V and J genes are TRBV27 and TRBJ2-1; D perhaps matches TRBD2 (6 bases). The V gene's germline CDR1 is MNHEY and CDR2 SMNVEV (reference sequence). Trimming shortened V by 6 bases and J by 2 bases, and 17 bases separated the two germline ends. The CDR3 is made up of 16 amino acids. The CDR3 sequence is CASSSTEGLPYNEQFF. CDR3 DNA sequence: TGTGCCAGCAGCTCAACCGAGGGACTCCCCTACAATGAGCAGTTCTTC.

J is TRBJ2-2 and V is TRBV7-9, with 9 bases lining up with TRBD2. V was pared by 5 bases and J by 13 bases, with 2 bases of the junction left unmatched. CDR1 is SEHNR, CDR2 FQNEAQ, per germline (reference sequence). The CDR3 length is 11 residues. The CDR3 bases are TGTGCCAGCAGCCCGCGGGAGGGGCTGTTTTTT. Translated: CASSPREGLFF.

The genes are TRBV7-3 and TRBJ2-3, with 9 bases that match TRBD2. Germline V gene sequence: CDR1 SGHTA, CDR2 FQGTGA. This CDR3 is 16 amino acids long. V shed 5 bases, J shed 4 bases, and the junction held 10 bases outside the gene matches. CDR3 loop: CASSRKRAGGADTQYF. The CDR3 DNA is TGTGCCAGCAGCCGCAAACGGGCGGGGGGGGCAGATACGCAGTATTTT.

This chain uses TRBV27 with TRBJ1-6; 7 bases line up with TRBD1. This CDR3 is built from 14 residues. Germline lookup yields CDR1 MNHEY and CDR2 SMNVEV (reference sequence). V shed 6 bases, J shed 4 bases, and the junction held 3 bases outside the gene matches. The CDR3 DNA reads TGTGCCAGCAGAGACAGGGTTTATAATTCACCCCTCCACTTT. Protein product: CASRDRVYNSPLHF.

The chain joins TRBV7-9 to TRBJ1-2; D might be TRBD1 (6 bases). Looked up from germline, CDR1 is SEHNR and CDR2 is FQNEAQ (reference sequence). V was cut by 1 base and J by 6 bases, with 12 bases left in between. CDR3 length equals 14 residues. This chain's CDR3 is CASSLGYREDGYTF. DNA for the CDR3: TGTGCCAGCAGCTTAGGTTACAGGGAGGATGGCTACACCTTC. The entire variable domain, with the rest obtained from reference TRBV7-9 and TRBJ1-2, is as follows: DTGVSQNPRHKITKRGQNVTFRCDPISEHNRLYWYRQTLGQGPEFLTYFQNEAQLEKSRLLSDRFSAERPKGSFSTLEIQRTEQGDSAMYLCASSLGYREDGYTFGSGTRLTVV.

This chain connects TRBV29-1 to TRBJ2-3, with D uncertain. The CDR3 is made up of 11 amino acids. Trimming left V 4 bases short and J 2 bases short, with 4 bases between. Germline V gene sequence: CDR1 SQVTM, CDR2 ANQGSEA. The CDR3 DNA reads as TGCAGCGTTGGCCCCACAGATACGCAGTATTTT. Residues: CSVGPTDTQYF.

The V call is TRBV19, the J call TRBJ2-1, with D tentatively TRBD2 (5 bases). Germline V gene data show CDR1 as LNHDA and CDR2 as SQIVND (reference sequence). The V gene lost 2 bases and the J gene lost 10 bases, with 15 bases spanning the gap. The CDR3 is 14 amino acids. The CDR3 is CASSILSGREEQFF. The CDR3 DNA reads TGTGCCAGTAGTATACTCTCCGGAAGGGAGGAGCAGTTCTTC. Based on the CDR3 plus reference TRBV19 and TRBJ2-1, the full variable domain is DGGITQSPKYLFRKEGQNVTLSCEQNLNHDAMYWYRQDPGQGLRLIYYSQIVNDFQKGDIAEGYSVSREKKESFPLTVTSAQKNPTAFYLCASSILSGREEQFFGPGTRLTVL.

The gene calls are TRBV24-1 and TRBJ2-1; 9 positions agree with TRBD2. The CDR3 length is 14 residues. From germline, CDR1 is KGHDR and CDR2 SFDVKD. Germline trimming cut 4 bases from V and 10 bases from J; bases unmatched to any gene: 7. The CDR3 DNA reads TGTGCCACCAGTGACCCCGTAGCGGGGGCCGAGCAGTTCTTC. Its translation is CATSDPVAGAEQFF.

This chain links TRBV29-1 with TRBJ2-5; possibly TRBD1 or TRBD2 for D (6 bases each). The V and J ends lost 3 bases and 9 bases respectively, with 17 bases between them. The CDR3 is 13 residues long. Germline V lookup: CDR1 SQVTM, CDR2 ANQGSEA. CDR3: CSVDEGGRGAQYF. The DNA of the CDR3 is TGCAGCGTTGATGAGGGGGGAAGGGGGGCCCAGTACTTC. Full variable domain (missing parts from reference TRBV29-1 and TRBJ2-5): SAVISQKPSRDICQRGTSLTIQCQVDSQVTMMFWYRQQPGQSLTLIATANQGSEATYESGFVIDKFPISRPNLTFSTLTVSNMSPEDSSIYLCSVDEGGRGAQYFGPGTRLLVL.

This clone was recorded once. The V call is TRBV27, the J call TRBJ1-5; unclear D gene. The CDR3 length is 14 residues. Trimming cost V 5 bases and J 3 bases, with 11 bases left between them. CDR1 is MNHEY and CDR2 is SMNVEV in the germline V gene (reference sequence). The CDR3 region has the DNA TGTGCCAGCAGTACGACCGGGGTCAATCAGCCCCAGCATTTT. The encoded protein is CASSTTGVNQPQHF.

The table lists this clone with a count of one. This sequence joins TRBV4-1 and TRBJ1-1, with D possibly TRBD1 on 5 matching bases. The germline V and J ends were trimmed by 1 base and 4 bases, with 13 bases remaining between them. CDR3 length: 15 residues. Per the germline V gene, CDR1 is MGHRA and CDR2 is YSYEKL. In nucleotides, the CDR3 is TGCGCCAGCAGCCAAGTTGTTTGGGGGGGCACTGAAGCTTTCTTT. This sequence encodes CASSQVVWGGTEAFF.

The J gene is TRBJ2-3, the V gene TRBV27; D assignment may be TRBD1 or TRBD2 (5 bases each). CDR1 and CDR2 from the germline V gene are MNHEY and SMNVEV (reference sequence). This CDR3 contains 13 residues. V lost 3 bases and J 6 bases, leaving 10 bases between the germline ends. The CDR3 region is CASSFGGSDTQYF. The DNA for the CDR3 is TGTGCCAGCAGTTTTGGGGGAAGCGATACGCAGTATTTT.

The CDR3 region has the DNA TGTGCCAGCACCAAAGGAAGTGGGGGGGCAGGGACTGAAGCTTTCTTT. It yields the protein CASTKGSGGAGTEAFF. The chain recombines TRBV2 with TRBJ1-1; TRBD1 is a possible D gene (6 bases). The V gene lost 7 bases and the J gene lost 5 bases, with 23 bases spanning the gap. The CDR3 sequence is 16 residues long. Germline CDR1 SNHLY, CDR2 FYNNEI.